The sequence of this T cell receptor (beta chain) was determined in a study of blood T cell repertoires in COVID-19. Study background: The United States, Italy and Spain were the sources of the acute and convalescent COVID-19 samples. PBMCs, B-cell-depleted T cells, or T cells provided the cDNA or gDNA that made up the material.

Per the germline V gene, CDR1 is SGHDT and CDR2 is YYEEEE. V lost 2 bases and J 1 base, leaving 9 bases between the germline ends. The CDR3 is 14 residues long. This clone appeared once. Clones were sequenced by immunoSEQ multiplex PCR, and TCRdb holds only the in-frame ones, with some missing. The sample records some 30,000 clones, more than 70% being singletons. The chain joins TRBV5-6 to TRBJ1-1; D uncertain. The specimen was peripheral blood. This receptor was obtained from a human donor in a cohort sampled during active COVID-19. The CDR3 region has the DNA TGTGCCAGCAGCTTTCGAGGCGGGAACACTGAAGCTTTCTTT. This codes for CASSFRGGNTEAFF.